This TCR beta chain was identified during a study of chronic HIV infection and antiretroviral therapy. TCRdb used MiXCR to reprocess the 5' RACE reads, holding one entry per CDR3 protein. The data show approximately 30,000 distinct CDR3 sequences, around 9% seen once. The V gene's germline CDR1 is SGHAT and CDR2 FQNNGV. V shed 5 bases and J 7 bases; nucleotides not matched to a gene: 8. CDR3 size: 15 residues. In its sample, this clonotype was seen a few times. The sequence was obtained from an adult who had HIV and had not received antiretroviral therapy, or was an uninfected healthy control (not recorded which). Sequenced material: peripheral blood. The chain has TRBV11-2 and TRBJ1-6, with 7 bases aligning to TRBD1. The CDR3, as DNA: TGTGCCAGCAGCCCCCCCCGGGGACAGAATTCACCCCTCCACTTT. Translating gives CASSPPRGQNSPLHF.